This is a list of T cell receptor beta chains from one sample in a study of T-cell memory formation after mild COVID-19. MiXCR, run by TCRdb on the 5' RACE reads, gives a single entry per CDR3 protein. The sample holds around 250,000 distinct CDR3 sequences, 15% to 20% seen once. Sequencing used PBMCs or a T cell subset sorted from them (not recorded which). These receptors all stem from a man between 18 and 35 years old who had mild COVID-19 (a few samples of this study predate the infection). Cell type and time point are not known. Each CDR3 is given with its conserved first and last residue. Each record gives: CDR3 protein, CDR3 DNA, clone size, V gene, D gene, J gene. A D gene is named only where the DNA matches it firmly. Not every row has a clone size; where given, it reads once, few, many or a size class.

CASSYNRAEETQYF,TGTGCCAGCAGCTACAACAGGGCGGAGGAGACCCAGTACTTC,NA,TRBV7-2,NA,TRBJ2-5
CASSLLSGSTDTQYF,TGTGCCAGCAGCTTACTTTCGGGGAGCACAGATACGCAGTATTTT,NA,TRBV7-3,NA,TRBJ2-3
CASSFSGGGGELFF,TGTGCCAGCAGTTTCTCTGGGGGCGGCGGGGAGCTGTTTTTT,NA,TRBV28,NA,TRBJ2-2
CASSREGATDTQYF,TGCGCCAGCAGCCGGGAGGGGGCCACAGATACGCAGTATTTT,NA,TRBV4-3,NA,TRBJ2-3
CASSLWGGQNYEQYF,TGTGCCAGCAGTCTTTGGGGTGGGCAGAACTACGAGCAGTACTTC,NA,TRBV7-9,NA,TRBJ2-7
CASSPDRAGAYNSPLHF,TGTGCCAGCAGCCCAGACAGGGCTGGCGCCTATAATTCACCCCTCCACTTT,NA,TRBV7-9,TRBD1,TRBJ1-6
CASSLGGHPHNEQFF,TGTGCCAGCAGCTTAGGGGGCCATCCCCACAATGAGCAGTTCTTC,NA,TRBV7-9,NA,TRBJ2-1
CASSEQTGSYNEQFF,TGTGCCAGCAGTGAGCAGACCGGCTCCTACAATGAGCAGTTCTTC,many,TRBV6-4,NA,TRBJ2-1
CASSLKYWVAPIHF,TGTGCCAGCAGCTTGAAATATTGGGTGGCCCCCATCCATTTT,NA,TRBV7-2,NA,TRBJ2-3
CASSFSGTSRSETQYF,TGTGCCAGCAGCTTTAGCGGGACTAGCCGTTCGGAGACCCAGTACTTC,few,TRBV7-2,TRBD2,TRBJ2-5
CASSNRLAGADTQYF,TGTGCCAGCAGTAACAGACTAGCAGGAGCAGATACGCAGTATTTT,few,TRBV7-2,TRBD2,TRBJ2-3
CASSFSVGEDSYEQYF,TGTGCCAGCAGTTTTTCCGTCGGGGAAGACTCCTACGAGCAGTACTTC,few,TRBV27,NA,TRBJ2-7
CATSPRGQGGQPQHF,TGTGCCACCAGCCCACGCGGACAGGGCGGGCAGCCCCAGCATTTT,NA,TRBV15,TRBD1,TRBJ1-5
CASSEQGSGNTIYF,TGTGCCAGCAGTGAACAGGGATCTGGAAACACCATATATTTT,few,TRBV2,NA,TRBJ1-3
CATSDRYNEQFF,TGTGCCACCAGTGATCGATACAATGAGCAGTTCTTC,NA,TRBV24-1,NA,TRBJ2-1
CASSVYGANVLTF,TGTGCCAGCAGCGTTTACGGGGCCAACGTCCTGACTTTC,NA,TRBV5-5,NA,TRBJ2-6
CASSSADGLGGYTF,TGTGCCAGTAGTTCGGCAGACGGCCTGGGGGGCTACACCTTC,few,TRBV19,NA,TRBJ1-2
CASSLTGGPPDTQYF,TGTGCCAGCAGCTTAACCGGGGGGCCCCCAGATACGCAGTATTTT,NA,TRBV7-3,NA,TRBJ2-3
CASSRGTSGRTDTQYF,TGTGCCAGCAGCCGAGGGACTAGCGGTCGCACAGATACGCAGTATTTT,NA,TRBV4-2,TRBD2,TRBJ2-3
CAISESRGAFNEKLFF,TGTGCCATCAGTGAGTCAAGGGGGGCCTTTAATGAAAAACTGTTTTTT,NA,TRBV10-3,NA,TRBJ1-4
CASSRSHQGISEQYF,TGTGCCAGCAGCCGATCTCACCAGGGGATAAGCGAGCAGTACTTC,many,TRBV7-9,NA,TRBJ2-7
CSASTSVTNEKLFF,TGCAGTGCTTCTACTTCTGTTACTAATGAAAAACTGTTTTTT,NA,TRBV20-1,NA,TRBJ1-4